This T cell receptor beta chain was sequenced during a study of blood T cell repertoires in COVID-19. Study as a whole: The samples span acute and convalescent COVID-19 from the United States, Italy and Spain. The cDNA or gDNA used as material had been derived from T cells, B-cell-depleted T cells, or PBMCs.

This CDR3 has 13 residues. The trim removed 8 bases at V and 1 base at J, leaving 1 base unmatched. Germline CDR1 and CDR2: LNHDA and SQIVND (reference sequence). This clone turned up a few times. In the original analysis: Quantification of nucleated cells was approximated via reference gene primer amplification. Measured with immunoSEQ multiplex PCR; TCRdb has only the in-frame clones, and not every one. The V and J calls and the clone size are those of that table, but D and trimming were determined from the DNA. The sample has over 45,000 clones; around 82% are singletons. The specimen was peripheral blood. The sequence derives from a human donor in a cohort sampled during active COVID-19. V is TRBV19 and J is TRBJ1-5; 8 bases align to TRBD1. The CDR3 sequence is CASAGGSNQPQHF. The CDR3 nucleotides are TGTGCCAGTGCAGGGGGCAGCAATCAGCCCCAGCATTTT.